This T cell receptor (beta chain) was sequenced during a study of cytomegalovirus exposure and HLA in healthy donors. Germline loops: CDR1 SGHNT, CDR2 YYREEE (reference sequence). This CDR3 contains 14 residues. Trimming stripped 4 bases from V and 0 bases from J, with 11 bases between. Primers included in the PCR were 60 Vbeta and 13 Jbeta primers. Under the authors' procedure: Around 80 million unique TCR beta chains, roughly 11 million of them shared, were counted by a later analysis. Measured with immunoSEQ multiplex PCR; TCRdb has only the in-frame clones, and not every one. V, J and clone size are taken as reported in that table, and D and trimming were inferred from the DNA itself. The table has 95,000 to 100,000 clones, more than 75% seen once.

This TCR was recovered from a woman aged 60-70 years in good health and CMV-seronegative. What was sequenced was PBMCs. This chain connects TRBV5-4 to TRBJ2-7; D unclear. The CDR3 is CASSLSPSSYEQYF. Written as DNA, the CDR3 is TGTGCCAGCAGCCTGAGTCCAAGCTCCTACGAGCAGTACTTC. Supplemented by reference TRBV5-4 and TRBJ2-7, the full variable domain reads ETGVTQSPTHLIKTRGQQVTLRCSSQSGHNTVSWYQQALGQGPQFIFQYYREEENGRGNFPPRFSGLQFPNYSSELNVNALELDDSALYLCASSLSPSSYEQYFGPGTRLTVT.